These 7 T cell receptor beta chains were sequenced from one sample in a study of blood T cell repertoires in COVID-19. The protocol was immunoSEQ multiplex PCR, while the TCRdb copy is restricted to in-frame clones and leaves out a portion. The sample lists approximately 3,600 clones, 65% to 85% seen once, with about a fifth in the top ten. The specimen sequenced was peripheral blood. Receptor source: a human donor in a cohort sampled during active COVID-19.

The rearrangement joins TRBV6-5 to TRBJ2-2; D not resolved. The CDR3 totals 12 residues. Trimming removed 9 bases from V and 1 base from J, with 6 bases in between. Germline V gene data show CDR1 as MNHEY and CDR2 as SVGAGI. CDR3 nucleotides: TGTGCCAGTTTTAAGAACACCGGGGAGCTGTTTTTT. It is translated as CASFKNTGELFF.

The J gene is TRBJ2-1, the V gene TRBV5-1; perhaps TRBD1 as D (5 bases). This CDR3 is 15 amino acids long. From germline, CDR1 is SGHRS and CDR2 YFSETQ. V lost 0 bases to trimming and J lost 1 base, with 8 bases between them. CDR3 nucleotides: TGCGCCAGCAGCTTGGTTCAGGGTTCCTACAATGAGCAGTTCTTC. Protein: CASSLVQGSYNEQFF. Variable domain in full (rest from reference TRBV5-1 and TRBJ2-1): KAGVTQTPRYLIKTRGQQVTLSCSPISGHRSVSWYQQTPGQGLQFLFEYFSETQRNKGNFPGRFSGRQFSNSRSEMNVSTLELGDSALYLCASSLVQGSYNEQFFGPGTRLTVL.

The rearrangement uses TRBV29-1 and TRBJ2-5; 11 bases are a match to TRBD1. Trimming at V came to 6 bases and at J to 0 bases, leaving 6 bases not matched to a gene. The CDR3 sequence is 15 residues long. Germline CDR1 reads SQVTM; CDR2 reads ANQGSEA. The CDR3 loop is CSVGQGAVYQETQYF. The CDR3 region has the DNA TGCAGCGTCGGACAGGGGGCGGTGTACCAAGAGACCCAGTACTTC.

The chain has TRBV6-2 or TRBV6-3 and TRBJ2-1; 10 bases match TRBD1. The CDR3 loop spans 15 amino acids. Germline lookup yields CDR1 MNHEY and CDR2 SVGEGT. The trim removed 2 bases at V and 7 bases at J, leaving 5 bases unmatched. The CDR3 protein is CASSYGDRGWNEQFF. CDR3 DNA: TGTGCCAGCAGTTACGGGGACAGGGGATGGAATGAGCAGTTCTTC.

This chain links TRBV5-4 with TRBJ2-2; D not resolved. Between the trimmed V and J ends, which lost 1 base and 5 bases, there was a span of 12 bases. This CDR3 contains 15 residues. Germline V gene data show CDR1 as SGHNT and CDR2 as YYREEE (reference sequence). CDR3 in amino acids: CASSLPTNPTGELFF. For the CDR3, the DNA is TGTGCCAGCAGCTTGCCTACGAACCCTACCGGGGAGCTGTTTTTT. Variable domain in full (rest from reference TRBV5-4 and TRBJ2-2): ETGVTQSPTHLIKTRGQQVTLRCSSQSGHNTVSWYQQALGQGPQFIFQYYREEENGRGNFPPRFSGLQFPNYSSELNVNALELDDSALYLCASSLPTNPTGELFFGEGSRLTVL.

This chain joins TRBV11-3 and TRBJ2-3; perhaps TRBD2 as D (6 bases). Trimming removed 2 bases at V and 1 base at J, with 13 bases between. This CDR3 has 16 amino acids. Germline-derived CDR1 and CDR2 are SGHNT and YENEEA. The CDR3 is CASSLRSGGGTDTQYF. CDR3 in DNA: TGTGCCAGCAGCTTAAGATCAGGCGGGGGCACAGATACGCAGTATTTT.

The rearrangement uses TRBV7-2 and TRBJ2-5; maybe TRBD2 (6 bases). V gave up 4 bases and J gave up 5 bases, with 17 bases separating them. Germline CDR1 reads SGHTA; CDR2 reads FQGNSA. The CDR3 contains 15 residues. CDR3 protein: CASSSQLGGGETQYF. The CDR3 bases are TGTGCCAGCAGCTCCCAACTGGGGGGTGGCGAGACCCAGTACTTC. The full variable domain, completed using reference TRBV7-2 and TRBJ2-5, is GAGVSQSPSNKVTEKGKDVELRCDPISGHTALYWYRQSLGQGLEFLIYFQGNSAPDKSGLPSDRFSAERTGGSVSTLTIQRTQQEDSAVYLCASSSQLGGGETQYFGPGTRLLVL.